What follows are 24 T cell receptor beta chains derived from one specimen sequenced in a study of blood T cell repertoires in COVID-19. TCRdb's table, derived via immunoSEQ multiplex PCR, lists solely in-frame clones and lacks some. Of 130,000 or so clones in the sample, roughly 80% were seen once. Sequencing used peripheral blood. The source of these receptors is a woman in her sixties with acute or convalescent COVID-19.

This sequence joins TRBV7-9 and TRBJ2-7; 7 nucleotides align to TRBD2. Germline CDR1 SEHNR, CDR2 FQNEAQ (reference sequence). The J segment lost 0 bases and the V segment lost 2 bases, leaving 4 bases of the junction unmatched. There are 15 residues in the CDR3. CDR3 loop: CASSLTLAASYEQYF. CDR3 DNA: TGTGCCAGCAGCTTAACGCTAGCGGCCTCCTACGAGCAGTACTTC.

The V call is TRBV29-1, the J call TRBJ1-4, with D uncertain. Germline V gives CDR1 SQVTM, CDR2 ANQGSEA. There are 12 residues in the CDR3. The ends were cut back, 3 bases at V and 4 bases at J, with 6 bases in the middle. CDR3 coding DNA: TGCAGCGTTGAGGCGGATAATGAAAAACTGTTTTTT. This encodes CSVEADNEKLFF.

This clone was counted many times. The genes are TRBV3-1 (or the pseudogene TRBV3-2) and TRBJ2-7; TRBD1 aligns across 7 bases. The CDR3 spans 13 residues. The germline V gene has CDR1 LGHDT and CDR2 YNNKEL (reference sequence). V shed 4 bases and J 4 bases; nucleotides not matched to a gene: 4. For the CDR3, the DNA is TGTGCCAGCAGCCTAGGCAGGGGGTACGAGCAGTACTTC. Protein: CASSLGRGYEQYF.

The J gene is TRBJ1-6, the V gene TRBV4-2; TRBD1 aligns across 7 bases. The CDR3 contains 14 residues. J gave up 8 bases and V 3 bases, and 4 bases lay outside the gene matches. Germline V gives CDR1 LGHNA, CDR2 YNFKEQ. The CDR3: CASSQDRSDSPLHF. The CDR3 region has the DNA TGTGCCAGCAGCCAGGACAGGTCGGATTCACCCCTCCACTTT.

The chain carries TRBV24-1 and TRBJ2-3; no reliable D call. V lost 9 bases to trimming and J lost 6 bases, with 15 bases between them. The CDR3 is made up of 13 amino acids. The V gene's germline CDR1 is KGHDR and CDR2 SFDVKD. CDR3: CATESELRDTQYF. The CDR3 bases are TGTGCCACCGAATCAGAGCTGAGGGATACGCAGTATTTT.

The rearrangement uses TRBV24-1 and TRBJ2-7; maybe TRBD2 (6 bases). The CDR3 extends over 16 amino acids. V was shortened by 9 bases and J by 5 bases, with 25 bases between the two germline ends. The germline CDR1 and CDR2 sequences are KGHDR and SFDVKD. CDR3 loop: CATPPSVGSEGHEQYV. CDR3 bases: TGTGCCACCCCCCCCAGCGTCGGTTCGGAGGGTCACGAGCAGTACGTC.

V gene TRBV10-2 combines with J gene TRBJ2-7; TRBD1 might be the D (6 bases). V lost 6 bases and J 2 bases, leaving 14 bases between the germline ends. The CDR3 length is 14 residues. The V gene's germline CDR1 is WSHSY and CDR2 SAAADI. The CDR3 DNA reads TGCGCCAGCAGGAGGGGCGAGGGGGCCTACGAGCAGTACTTC. It specifies CASRRGEGAYEQYF.

The chain has TRBV7-9 and TRBJ1-1; D is perhaps TRBD1 (5 bases). This CDR3 region has 12 residues. Germline V CDR1 and CDR2: SEHNR, FQNEAQ (reference sequence). Trimming left V 8 bases short and J 5 bases short, with 12 bases between. The CDR3 bases are TGTGCCAGCGGCGGGGGATTTACTGAAGCTTTCTTT. As protein: CASGGGFTEAFF.

The chain links TRBV3-1 (or the pseudogene TRBV3-2) to TRBJ2-6, with a possible D match to TRBD2 (5 bases). This CDR3 comprises 19 residues. V was shortened by 0 bases and J by 0 bases, with 15 bases between the two germline ends. CDR1 is LGHDT and CDR2 is YNNKEL in the germline V gene (reference sequence). The CDR3 DNA follows: TGTGCCAGCAGCCAAGATCGATCGGGGTCTAGCTCTGGGGCCAACGTCCTGACTTTC. This translates into CASSQDRSGSSSGANVLTF.

This clone was recorded once. The V gene is TRBV30, the J gene TRBJ1-1, with TRBD1 as a possible D gene (5 bases). The V gene's germline CDR1 is GTSNPN and CDR2 SVGIG (reference sequence). The CDR3 has 12 amino acids. Trimming left V 7 bases short and J 5 bases short, with 14 bases between. The CDR3 protein is CALDGGKTEAFF. The CDR3 DNA is TGTGCCTTAGACGGGGGAAAGACTGAAGCTTTCTTT.

This clone is a singleton in its sample. The chain has TRBV4-2 and TRBJ2-3; 10 bases fit TRBD2. Losses at the gene ends were 1 base for V and 0 bases for J; bases not matched to a gene: 4. The CDR3 sequence is 17 residues long. Germline V gene lookup returns CDR1 LGHNA and CDR2 YNFKEQ. CDR3 DNA: TGTGCCAGCAGCCAAGGACTAGCGGGTACTAGCACAGATACGCAGTATTTT. Translating gives CASSQGLAGTSTDTQYF.

The J gene is TRBJ1-2, the V gene TRBV5-1; 7 bases line up with TRBD1. With V trimmed by 6 bases and J by 7 bases, 15 bases remained unmatched. The CDR3 is 15 residues long. Germline assignment: CDR1 SGHRS and CDR2 YFSETQ. The CDR3 DNA sequence: TGCGCCAGCAAGGTTTTGACAGGGTTTCGTGGTGGCTACACCTTC. As protein: CASKVLTGFRGGYTF.

The chain carries TRBV18 and TRBJ2-2; D is undetermined. The CDR3 has 14 residues. Deletions cut 3 bases from V and 1 base from J, with 6 bases between. Germline-derived CDR1 and CDR2 are KGHSH and LQKENI. The CDR3 nucleotides read TGTGCCAGCTCACCGAGGAGGAACACCGGGGAGCTGTTTTTT. It translates to CASSPRRNTGELFF.

This chain's CDR3 is CSVLRDSSGANVLTF. The CDR3 nucleotides are TGCAGCGTTTTGAGGGACAGCTCTGGGGCCAACGTCCTGACTTTC. This chain connects TRBV29-1 to TRBJ2-6; 7 positions agree with TRBD1. This CDR3 is built from 15 residues. The germline CDR1 and CDR2 sequences are SQVTM and ANQGSEA. V trimming: 5 bases; J trimming: 0 bases; junction bases outside the gene matches: 4.

This clone was counted once. The chain employs TRBV6-4 and TRBJ2-1; 7 nucleotides line up with TRBD1. Losses at the gene ends were 0 bases for V and 8 bases for J; bases not matched to a gene: 10. This CDR3 is 16 amino acids long. From germline, CDR1 is MRHNA and CDR2 SNTAGT. CDR3 loop: CASSDSDRVVFHEQFF. The CDR3 DNA sequence: TGTGCCAGCAGTGACTCCGACAGGGTCGTTTTCCATGAGCAGTTCTTC.

This clone was counted between two and nine times. This sequence joins TRBV5-6 and TRBJ1-2; possibly TRBD1 for D (6 bases). Trimming pared 6 bases from V and 3 bases from J, leaving 12 bases between. The CDR3 is 13 amino acids. The germline V gene has CDR1 SGHDT and CDR2 YYEEEE. The chain's CDR3 is CASIKQGYYGYTF. As DNA, the CDR3 is TGTGCCAGCATTAAACAGGGCTACTATGGCTACACCTTC.

The chain links TRBV6-2 or TRBV6-3 to TRBJ1-2; TRBD1 matches 8 bases. V lost 5 bases, J lost 9 bases, and 11 bases stayed unmatched. This CDR3 spans 14 amino acids. CDR1 and CDR2 from the germline V gene are MNHEY and SVGEGT. CDR3 sequence: CASSPHDRGQRYTF. As DNA, the CDR3 is TGTGCCAGCAGTCCACACGACAGGGGACAACGCTACACCTTC.

The chain joins TRBV19 to TRBJ1-6, with D perhaps TRBD1 (6 bases). The CDR3 loop spans 18 amino acids. Trimming shortened V by 7 bases and J by 5 bases, and 24 bases separated the two germline ends. CDR1 and CDR2 from the germline V gene are LNHDA and SQIVND (reference sequence). As DNA, the CDR3 is TGTGCCAGTACCACCTACCCGGGGGGGGCCAGGGATAATTCACCCCTCCACTTT. Protein: CASTTYPGGARDNSPLHF.

This chain connects TRBV4-2 to TRBJ2-5; 10 nucleotides match TRBD2. Germline CDR1 and CDR2: LGHNA and YNFKEQ. CDR3 length: 17 amino acids. Germline trimming cut 1 base from V and 4 bases from J; bases unmatched to any gene: 9. CDR3: CASSQGGLAGVGETQYF. The CDR3, as DNA: TGTGCCAGCAGCCAAGGGGGGCTAGCGGGGGTGGGAGAGACCCAGTACTTC.

V usage is TRBV19 and J usage is TRBJ1-5; D call uncertain. The CDR3 is 17 amino acids. V lost 3 bases, J lost 0 bases, and 15 bases lay in between. Germline V CDR1 and CDR2: LNHDA, SQIVND (reference sequence). CDR3 in DNA: TGTGCCAGTAGTATCGATGGGCCACAACTTAGCAATCAGCCCCAGCATTTT. Protein sequence: CASSIDGPQLSNQPQHF.

This clone was counted a few times. Here the CDR3 reads CASSSRGASTPQHF. The CDR3 DNA reads TGTGCCAGCAGTTCCCGTGGAGCCTCCACGCCCCAGCATTTT. The chain joins TRBV11-2 to TRBJ1-5; D is unclear. The germline V and J ends were trimmed by 6 bases and 9 bases, with 18 bases remaining between them. CDR1 and CDR2 (germline): SGHAT, FQNNGV. The CDR3 loop spans 14 amino acids.

V usage is TRBV6-5 and J usage is TRBJ2-3; 7 nucleotides match TRBD2. The CDR3 length is 14 residues. V dropped 7 bases and J dropped 0; count of bases not matched to a gene: 4. The V gene's germline CDR1 is MNHEY and CDR2 SVGAGI. CDR3 coding DNA: TGTGCCAGCAACTCACTAGCGAGCACAGATACGCAGTATTTT. Amino acid sequence: CASNSLASTDTQYF.

This sequence joins TRBV5-1 and TRBJ1-4; TRBD1 matches at 7 bases. The CDR3 totals 15 residues. CDR1 is SGHRS, CDR2 YFSETQ, per germline. The junction had 11 bases not matched to a gene; V was cut back by 4 bases and J by 8 bases. CDR3 DNA sequence: TGCGCCAGCAGCGTACTTACCGGGACAGTAGAAAAACTGTTTTTT. It translates to CASSVLTGTVEKLFF.

The chain joins TRBV2 to TRBJ1-4, with 10 bases that match TRBD1. CDR3 length: 16 residues. The germline V gene encodes CDR1 SNHLY and CDR2 FYNNEI. Unmatched junction bases numbered 6, after V lost 4 bases and J lost 4 bases. The CDR3 region is CASSGDRGARNEKLFF. The CDR3 DNA reads as TGTGCCAGCAGTGGGGACAGGGGCGCCCGTAATGAAAAACTGTTTTTT.